This T cell receptor (beta chain) originates from a study of blood T cell repertoires in COVID-19. CDR3 length: 14 residues. The V end lost 1 base, the J end lost 0 bases, and 4 bases lay between the germline ends. From germline, CDR1 is LGHDT and CDR2 YNNKEL (reference sequence). The assay was immunoSEQ multiplex PCR, and TCRdb's table has in-frame clones only and misses some. The sample has 50,000 or so clones; 81% are singletons. V gene TRBV3-1 (or the pseudogene TRBV3-2) combines with J gene TRBJ1-5; D ambiguous. This clonotype was obtained from an older woman with acute or convalescent COVID-19. Input material: peripheral blood. As DNA, the CDR3 is TGTGCCAGCAGCCAAGCAGGTAGCAATCAGCCCCAGCATTTT. Translated, it gives CASSQAGSNQPQHF.